Listed here are 7 T cell receptor beta chains from one sample, sequenced in a study of blood T cell repertoires in COVID-19. The data were produced by immunoSEQ multiplex PCR, yet TCRdb's version contains in-frame clones alone and is incomplete. The sample includes 170,000 or so clones, over 90% of them seen just once. Source material: peripheral blood. These receptors were collected from a man in his fifties or sixties with acute or convalescent COVID-19.

V gene TRBV9 combines with J gene TRBJ2-5; tentatively, D is TRBD1 (5 bases). CDR1 is SGDLS and CDR2 is YYNGEE in the germline V gene. The CDR3 covers 13 residues. Trimming pared 9 bases from V and 4 bases from J, leaving 16 bases between. CDR3: CAITKGARETQYF. The CDR3 DNA follows: TGTGCCATTACTAAAGGGGCCCGAGAGACCCAGTACTTC. Full variable domain (missing parts from reference TRBV9 and TRBJ2-5): DSGVTQTPKHLITATGQRVTLRCSPRSGDLSVYWYQQSLDQGLQFLIQYYNGEERAKGNILERFSAQQFPDLHSELNLSSLELGDSALYFCAITKGARETQYFGPGTRLLVL.

The rearrangement joins TRBV4-2 to TRBJ2-1; 10 positions agree with TRBD2. The CDR3 loop spans 16 amino acids. In germline, CDR1 is LGHNA, CDR2 YNFKEQ. V lost 5 bases, J lost 0 bases, and 4 bases stayed unmatched. CDR3 loop: CASSVRLAGSYNEQFF. In DNA, the CDR3 is TGTGCCAGCAGCGTCCGACTAGCGGGCTCCTACAATGAGCAGTTCTTC.

The chain joins TRBV28 to TRBJ1-3, with a weak D call TRBD1 (5 bases). This CDR3 comprises 15 residues. Trimming shortened V by 4 bases and J by 4 bases, and 14 bases separated the two germline ends. CDR1 is MDHEN and CDR2 is SYDVKM in the germline V gene. The CDR3 here is CASSSLGASGNTIYF. The CDR3 bases are TGTGCCAGCAGTTCCTTAGGGGCCTCAGGAAACACCATATATTTT.

The chain uses TRBV7-9 and TRBJ2-1; TRBD2 aligns across 8 bases. This CDR3 is built from 15 residues. Germline-derived CDR1 and CDR2 are SEHNR and FQNEAQ (reference sequence). The J segment lost 4 bases and the V segment lost 7 bases, leaving 9 bases of the junction unmatched. CDR3 amino acids: CASIPGGAPYNEQFF. In nucleotides, the CDR3 is TGTGCCAGCATACCGGGGGGGGCCCCTTACAATGAGCAGTTCTTC.

This sequence joins TRBV28 and TRBJ2-7; D remains unclear. Germline CDR1 MDHEN, CDR2 SYDVKM. The CDR3 runs 13 residues. The V gene lost 4 bases and the J gene lost 2 bases, with 9 bases spanning the gap. The CDR3 coding sequence is TGTGCCAGCAGTTCCTCAGATCCCTACGAGCAGTACTTC. Its protein product is CASSSSDPYEQYF. Looking up the rest from reference TRBV28 and TRBJ2-7 gives the full variable domain: DVKVTQSSRYLVKRTGEKVFLECVQDMDHENMFWYRQDPGLGLRLIYFSYDVKMKEKGDIPEGYSVSREKKERFSLILESASTNQTSMYLCASSSSDPYEQYFGPGTRLTVT.

V and J are TRBV2 and TRBJ2-1; TRBD2 might be the D (5 bases). Germline V gene sequence: CDR1 SNHLY, CDR2 FYNNEI. The CDR3 extends over 13 amino acids. V dropped 4 bases and J dropped 4 bases, with 8 bases sitting between them. CDR3 residues: CASSAGRYNEQFF. The CDR3 DNA reads as TGTGCCAGCAGTGCGGGAAGGTACAATGAGCAGTTCTTC.

With respect to this clone: A read error may produce the germline difference seen at one junction end. The rearrangement uses TRBV7-7 and TRBJ1-5; 7 nucleotides match TRBD1. The CDR3 length is 19 residues. Germline V gives CDR1 SSHAT, CDR2 FNYEAQ (reference sequence). The CDR3 coding sequence is TGTGCTAGCAGCTCCGAGGAAGGGACAGCAGAAGTCAGCAATCAGCCCCAGCATTTT. This gives the protein CASSSEEGTAEVSNQPQHF. Filled out from reference TRBV7-7 and TRBJ1-5, the complete variable domain reads GAGVSQSPRYKVTKRGQDVTLRCDPISSHATLYWYQQALGQGPEFLTYFNYEAQPDKSGLPSDRFSAERPEGSISTLTIQRTEQRDSAMYRCASSSEEGTAEVSNQPQHFGDGTRLSIL.